This T cell receptor beta chain was sequenced for a study of blood T cell repertoires in COVID-19 (TCRdb year 2020). Study-level background: For ImmuneRACE Cohort 3, a participant was defined as recovered based on two consecutive negative NP/OP PCR tests, clearance by a healthcare professional, or resolution of symptoms. Samples from collaborators originated in the United States, Italy and Spain and spanned both the acute and convalescent phases of COVID-19. The prospective study material was composed of cDNA or gDNA derived from T cells, B-cell-depleted T cells, or PBMCs. Deeply sampled blood TCRbeta repertoires from subjects exposed to, actively infected with, or recovered from COVID-19 were included in the dataset. A freely available public database, intended as a resource for researchers studying the immune response to SARS-CoV-2, is where the repertoires were released. Samples were obtained from the ongoing ImmuneRACE study (first 160 participants) and from over a thousand subjects provided by 6 global collaborators. A de-identified subject ID, COVID-19 status, age in years and sex were almost always included in the sample metadata. HLA class I and class II types, where available, came from metadata supplied by the sample provider rather than from assay-based typing.

TCRbeta CDR3 regions were amplified from genomic DNA using the immunoSEQ Assay, a bias-controlled multiplex PCR. Per the authors' processing: Within the assay, amplification of reference gene primers was used to estimate how many nucleated cells each sample contained. Sequence reads were collapsed and filtered to measure the absolute abundance of every unique TCRbeta CDR3 rearrangement. Productive Simpson clonality was computed per sample as the square root of Simpson's diversity index over productive rearrangements. TCRdb holds this immuneACCESS table with in-frame rearrangements only. Some clones are missing; in checked studies, unresolved V genes explain under half, and the rest has no known cause. From that table come the V and J calls and clone size; the DNA was used to work out D and trimming. The sample profile shows some 200,000 clones; roughly nine tenths of them were found once. The top ten clones comprise approximately 3.1% of the sample.

General findings and caveats noted by the study authors: Clinical and demographic metadata were provided uncurated, with the amount varying by source and participant.

In the prospective study, participants were roughly 18 to 89 years old, resided in about 25 geographic areas of the United States, and were enrolled through a virtual design. To assign participants to cohorts, the prospective study relied on clinical history that participants themselves reported in a screening survey and a study questionnaire. Each participant in the prospective study had whole blood, serum and a nasopharyngeal or oropharyngeal swab collected by mobile phlebotomists. Additional blood draws and questionnaires over an approximately 2-month period could optionally be provided by prospective study participants. Blood samples from the prospective study were shipped frozen or at room temperature prior to DNA extraction. Turning to this clone: This clone's antigen is unknown. No quality values exist for individual bases; no much larger clone is one base distant.

Sample: PBMCs or T cells enriched from blood (not recorded which). The receptor was derived from a woman between 45 and 60 years old in a cohort exposed to, infected with or recovered from COVID-19 (not recorded which).

The CDR3 protein sequence reads: CASSQDRWELQPQHF. Read as DNA, the sequence is TGTGCCAGCAGCCAAGATCGGTGGGAGCTCCAGCCCCAGCATTTT. In this chain, TRBV3-1 (or the pseudogene TRBV3-2) is recombined with TRBJ1-5; no D gene can be assigned with confidence. Counted from cysteine to phenylalanine, this CDR3 has 15 amino acids. Only the CDR3 DNA stays, 45 bases, in frame from base 1. Cut back by 0 bases and 7 bases, the V and J ends lie 13 bases apart. The germline V gene (reference sequence) yields LGHDT for CDR1 and YNNKEL for CDR2.